This T cell receptor beta chain was recovered during a study of blood T cell repertoires in COVID-19. Germline V gene data show CDR1 as LGHDT and CDR2 as YNNKEL (reference sequence). The V gene lost 1 base and the J gene lost 0 bases, with 7 bases spanning the gap. The CDR3 loop spans 15 amino acids. Per the original methods: Using reference gene primer amplification, nucleated cell counts were estimated. Produced via immunoSEQ multiplex PCR; TCRdb's table is partial and in-frame only. That table gives V, J and clone size, and the DNA gave D and trimming. The sample lists roughly 250,000 clones, around 84% occurring once. All enrollees were about 18 to 95 years old and from fewer than 30 US areas. Assignments of participants to cohorts depended upon their own reported clinical history. Donors in Cohort 3 who had recovered were those with two negative PCRs, healthcare professional clearance, or resolution of their symptoms.

Sequenced: PBMCs or T cells enriched from blood (not recorded which). The origin of this receptor is a woman in her fifties or sixties who had recovered from COVID-19. The chain combines TRBV3-1 (or the pseudogene TRBV3-2) with TRBJ1-3, with D maybe TRBD1 (5 bases). For the CDR3, the DNA is TGTGCCAGCAGCCAAGGACAGCCCTCTGGAAACACCATATATTTT. It codes for CASSQGQPSGNTIYF.